This TCR beta chain was observed in a study of T cell responses to AZD1222 COVID-19 vaccine. Study-wide points: Only after the peak T cell response were repertoires sampled. In a largely white British group with more females than males, clonal diversity was possibly underestimated. Spike-specific TCR breadth and depth rose after two AZD1222 doses.

To note about this clone: What it recognizes is unknown.

Here immunoSEQ multiplex PCR was the method, and the copy in TCRdb shows in-frame clones only, minus some. Among roughly 160,000 clones listed, 87% were seen once. CDR3 size: 16 residues. The germline V gene has CDR1 WNHNN and CDR2 SYGVQD (reference sequence). V shed 0 bases and J 1 base; nucleotides not matched to a gene: 5. This receptor was obtained from an adult who received the AZD1222 COVID-19 vaccine. The sample consisted of peripheral blood, taken 28 days after the second AZD1222 dose. J is TRBJ2-5 and V is TRBV10-1, with 7 positions matching TRBD2. CDR3 bases: TGCGCCAGCAGTGAGTCGAGAGGACTAGGCCAAGAGACCCAGTACTTC. Translation: CASSESRGLGQETQYF.